This section outlines one TCR beta chain sequence together with its context. This clonotype is regarded as medium-sized (0.01 to 0.1%). Its cognate antigen has yet to be identified. It has no much larger one-base neighbor in the sample; base qualities were not kept. The data belong to a study of T-cell reconstitution after alpha-beta-depleted transplantation in children (TCRdb year 2016). Notes on the research overall: Using TCR repertoire profiling, the study followed T-cell immune reconstitution in a quantitative way in children after TCRalphabeta/CD19-depleted allogeneic hematopoietic cell transplantation.

At the junction V is shortened by 2 bases and J by 3 bases, with 20 bases in between. As encoded in the germline V gene, CDR1 is SNHLY while CDR2 is FYNNEI. Inclusive of the bounding cysteine and phenylalanine, the CDR3 is 17 residues long. The only DNA kept is the CDR3, 51 bases in frame from the first base. Library preparation employed PCR. The instrument was an Illumina HiSeq 2500. To normalize quantification of the TCRbeta repertoire, the TCR libraries were built with molecular barcoding that relied on unique molecular identifiers. TCRdb itself trimmed the public reads at Q25 with fastp, ran MiXCR and retained productive beta chains. Merged by CDR3 protein, the rows form single entries marked with the most common genes and DNA. This sample lists around 370,000 distinct CDR3 sequences; roughly 15% were detected once. Around 41% of the sample lies in the top ten. What the work shows at the level of the full study, not this receptor alone: Apparently early alphabetaT-cell count recovery about two months after transplant reportedly relied on only several hundred rapidly expanded clones derived from non-depleted graft cells. In some patients, the high TCRbeta diversity seen at day 60 was put down to recipient T cells and intrathymic progenitors that had survived conditioning. Hyperexpanded clone frequencies declined over subsequent months; after one year, T-cell counts and TCRbeta diversity were mostly attributed to newly produced T cells.

Reading the label with the study, this specimen's treatment or condition is: allogeneic hematopoietic cell transplantation with graft depleted of TCRalphabeta T cells and CD19 B cells. The transplant recipients were children given TCRalphabeta/CD19-depleted allogeneic hematopoietic cell grafts. This receptor was taken from a male patient under 10 years old who had a stem cell transplant for acute lymphoblastic leukemia, so the T cells may come from the graft donor. The material sequenced was PBMCs, mostly from graft donor cells, taken 360 days after TCRalphabeta/CD19-depleted stem cell transplant. The V gene is TRBV2 and the J gene is TRBJ2-7; a weak D assignment points to TRBD1 (6 bases agree). The CDR3 in this case is CASSEFFGPGTYYEQYF. The sequence in DNA is TGTGCCAGCAGTGAATTCTTTGGTCCAGGGACATACTACGAGCAGTACTTC.